A selection of T cell receptor beta chains follows, all from one sample in a study of blood T cells in healthy people across ages. One entry per CDR3 protein results from TCRdb running MiXCR on the 5' RACE reads. The data show hundreds of thousands of distinct CDR3 sequences, with roughly 25% seen just once and just under 9.5% held by the top ten. The same data also contributed to another study, on T cells of mothers and their children.

Input material: blood. These receptors all stem from a boy younger than 18 in good health. The CDR3 runs from the conserved cysteine through the conserved F or W. The order of the fields is J gene, D gene, clone size, V gene, CDR3 DNA, CDR3 protein. The D gene is left open where the match is weak. The size of a clone is reported for some rows only, either as once, few or many, or as a class for expanded clones.

>TRBJ2-3|TRBD2|once|TRBV6-1
TGTGCCAGCAGACGAAACGCTCCCACTAGCGGGGGGGCGGATACGCAGTATTTT
CASRRNAPTSGGADTQYF
>TRBJ1-4|-|few|TRBV12-5
TGTGCTAGTGGTACAGGGAGGACTAATGAAAAACTGTTTTTT
CASGTGRTNEKLFF
>TRBJ2-6|TRBD1|few|TRBV12-3/TRBV12-4
TGTGCCAGCAAGACCATTCGGGACAGTCTCTCTGGGGCCAACGTCCTGACTTTC
CASKTIRDSLSGANVLTF
>TRBJ1-6|-|-|TRBV7-3
TGTGCCAGCAGCTCGGGGGCTAATTCACCCCTCCACTTT
CASSSGANSPLHF
>TRBJ2-5|TRBD1|-|TRBV28
TGTGCCAGCGGGGACAGATTCCAAGAGACCCAGTACTTC
CASGDRFQETQYF
>TRBJ2-7|-|once|TRBV28
TGTGCCAGCAGCATGTCCGAACTAGGGGCCTACGAGCAGTACTTC
CASSMSELGAYEQYF
>TRBJ2-1|-|few|TRBV25-1
TGTGCCAGCAGTGAGCTCGGGGCGTCATTCTTC
CASSELGASFF
>TRBJ2-6|-|many|TRBV4-3
TGCGCCAGCAGCCCCACGACAGAATCTGGGGCCAACGTCCTGACTTTC
CASSPTTESGANVLTF
>TRBJ2-7|-|-|TRBV11-3
TGTGCCAGCAGCTTAGGTTGGTCCGCGAGGATTGTCTCCTACGAGCAGTACTTC
CASSLGWSARIVSYEQYF
>TRBJ2-7|TRBD1|-|TRBV25-1
TGTGCCAGCAGTGACCCTGGACAGGGAAGTAACGAGCAGTACTTC
CASSDPGQGSNEQYF
>TRBJ2-5|TRBD2|once|TRBV10-2
TGCGCCAGCAGTGAGAGGGACTACAACCAAGAGACCCAGTACTTC
CASSERDYNQETQYF
>TRBJ1-2|-|few|TRBV20-1
TGCAGTGCTAGAAGAGGGGGGGTTAACTATGGCTACACCTTC
CSARRGGVNYGYTF
>TRBJ2-1|-|-|TRBV29-1
TGCAGCGTTGTTCCGGGGACTTCCTACAATGAGCAGTTCTTC
CSVVPGTSYNEQFF
>TRBJ1-4|-|-|TRBV7-9
TGTGCCAGCAGCTTAGGAGTGGGAATCAGTGAAAAACTGTTTTTT
CASSLGVGISEKLFF
>TRBJ2-1|-|few|TRBV12-3/TRBV12-4
TGTGCCAGCAGTTTCTGGGGAAACAATGAGCAGTTCTTC
CASSFWGNNEQFF
>TRBJ2-1|-|-|TRBV6-1
TGTGCCAGCAGTGAACCCGGTAGGCGAAATGAGCAGTTCTTC
CASSEPGRRNEQFF
>TRBJ2-3|-|-|TRBV29-1
TGCAGCGTTGGGATCCCTGACCTGGGAGATACGCAGTATTTT
CSVGIPDLGDTQYF
>TRBJ1-3|-|-|TRBV28
TGTGCCAGCAGTGGAGACACCATATATTTT
CASSGDTIYF
>TRBJ2-5|-|few|TRBV7-2
TGTGCCAGCAGCTTAGTGAGGACGGCTGACTTGGCCCAGTACTTC
CASSLVRTADLAQYF
>TRBJ1-4|-|-|TRBV5-1
TGCGCCAGCAGCGTGGGAAGACAGATTAATGAAAAACTGTTTTTT
CASSVGRQINEKLFF
>TRBJ1-2|TRBD1|-|TRBV27
TGTGCCAGCAGTTTAAGGACAGGCGAGAGATATGGCTACACCTTC
CASSLRTGERYGYTF
>TRBJ2-6|-|-|TRBV11-3
TGTGCCAGCAGCCCCCACTCGGGCTCTGGGGCCAACGTCCTGACTTTC
CASSPHSGSGANVLTF
>TRBJ2-1|TRBD2|-|TRBV7-8
TGTGCCAGCAATAGACTAGCGGGGGTTCAGTTCTTC
CASNRLAGVQFF
>TRBJ1-1|-|-|TRBV7-8
TGTGCCAGCAGCTTAGAATTTGCGGGGCGTGAAGCTTTCTTT
CASSLEFAGREAFF
>TRBJ2-3|-|few|TRBV25-1
TGTGCCAGCAGCAGGGGCGTGGGAGATACGCAGTATTTT
CASSRGVGDTQYF
>TRBJ2-5|TRBD1|-|TRBV4-2
TGTGCCAGCAGCCAAGCAAGGACAGGGGTACAAGAGACCCAGTACTTC
CASSQARTGVQETQYF
>TRBJ2-7|TRBD1|few|TRBV19
TGTGCCAGTAGCCGGGACAGGGACTACGAGCAGTACTTC
CASSRDRDYEQYF
>TRBJ2-3|-|-|TRBV14
TGTGCCAGCAGCCAAGAGTTGGACTTGGATAGCACAGATACGCAGTATTTT
CASSQELDLDSTDTQYF
>TRBJ2-2|TRBD1|-|TRBV29-1
TGCAGCGTTGGACAGGGGGGGAATACCGGGGAGCTGTTTTTT
CSVGQGGNTGELFF
>TRBJ2-7|-|-|TRBV11-3
TGTGCCAGCAGCGGAGGCGGAGCGGGTCCCACCTACGAGCAGTACTTC
CASSGGGAGPTYEQYF
>TRBJ2-5|-|many|TRBV12-3/TRBV12-4
TGTGCCAGCAGTTTTTCAGAGACCCAGTACTTC
CASSFSETQYF
>TRBJ2-2|-|-|TRBV6-5
TGTGCCAGCAGGGGGGGGGCCAACACCGGGGAGCTGTTTTTT
CASRGGANTGELFF
>TRBJ2-7|TRBD1|-|TRBV20-1
TGCAGTGCCAGGGACAGGTCTATCTACGAGCAGTACTTC
CSARDRSIYEQYF
>TRBJ1-5|-|-|TRBV19
TGTGCCAGTAGCATGACAGAATGTAGCAATCAGCCCCAGCATTTT
CASSMTECSNQPQHF
>TRBJ1-2|-|-|TRBV20-1
TGCAGTGCTAGAGATGGGTTTACCCTCTCCAGGGGAGACTATGGCTACACCTTC
CSARDGFTLSRGDYGYTF
>TRBJ2-7|-|once|TRBV2
TGTGCCAGCAGTGTCCGGTTTCCATCCTACGAGCAGTACTTC
CASSVRFPSYEQYF
>TRBJ2-1|TRBD2|few|TRBV20-1
TGCAGTGCTAGAGACCTGGCTAGCGGGGACGACCACAATGAGCAGTTCTTC
CSARDLASGDDHNEQFF
>TRBJ2-5|-|-|TRBV20-1
TGCAGTGCTAGAGCCCCAGGGGGGACTCTAGTGGAAAGGGAGACCCAGTACTTC
CSARAPGGTLVERETQYF
>TRBJ2-7|TRBD2|few|TRBV29-1
TGCAGCGTTGACGTAGCGGGAGCTTCCTACGAGCAGTACTTC
CSVDVAGASYEQYF
>TRBJ2-3|TRBD1|-|TRBV24-1
TGTGCCACCAGTGATTCACGACAGGGAGATACGCAGTATTTT
CATSDSRQGDTQYF